These 4 T cell receptor beta chains were sequenced from one sample in a study of T cells in localized non-small cell lung cancer. Generated by immunoSEQ multiplex PCR, the TCRdb table keeps only in-frame clones and is missing some. The sample consists of around 24,000 clones, roughly nine tenths of them appearing once. This specimen was peripheral blood, taken before any cancer treatment. The receptors originated from a man aged 35 to 70 with stage I squamous cell lung carcinoma.

This clone was counted a single time. The V gene is TRBV6-1, the J gene TRBJ1-2; D is perhaps TRBD1 (5 bases). The CDR3 has 14 amino acids. Trimming removed 10 bases at V and 7 bases at J, with 22 bases between. Per germline, CDR1 MNHNS and CDR2 SASEGT. This CDR3 reads CAIMSGATNIGYTF. DNA of the CDR3: TGTGCCATCATGTCCGGGGCTACGAATATTGGCTACACCTTC.

This chain connects TRBV28 to TRBJ1-6, with D possibly TRBD1 on 5 matching bases. The CDR3 spans 18 residues. Trimming stripped 6 bases from V and 3 bases from J, with 21 bases between. Germline lookup yields CDR1 MDHEN and CDR2 SYDVKM. The CDR3 sequence: CASSLPGRLIDYNSPLHF. CDR3 DNA: TGTGCCAGCAGCCTTCCGGGACGGCTTATTGACTATAATTCACCCCTCCACTTT.

J is TRBJ2-5 and V is TRBV12-5; 8 nucleotides agree with TRBD1. Trimming cost V 1 base and J 2 bases; bases outside gene matches: 0. CDR1 and CDR2 from the germline V gene are LGHNT and FRNRAP. The CDR3 extends over 14 amino acids. Here the CDR3 DNA reads TGTGCTAGTGGTTTGGGGACAGGGCAAGAGACCCAGTACTTC. It specifies CASGLGTGQETQYF.

The V and J genes are TRBV7-9 and TRBJ1-2; 7 bases are a match to TRBD1. Trimming removed 5 bases from V and 3 bases from J; junction bases left unmatched: 9. CDR1 is SEHNR, CDR2 FQNEAQ, per germline (reference sequence). This CDR3 contains 15 residues. The CDR3 DNA sequence: TGTGCCAGCAGCCCACAGGGGCGAATTGACTATGGCTACACCTTC. Its protein product is CASSPQGRIDYGYTF. Full variable domain (missing parts from reference TRBV7-9 and TRBJ1-2): DTGVSQNPRHKITKRGQNVTFRCDPISEHNRLYWYRQTLGQGPEFLTYFQNEAQLEKSRLLSDRFSAERPKGSFSTLEIQRTEQGDSAMYLCASSPQGRIDYGYTFGSGTRLTVV.